These 32 T cell receptor beta chains share one sample of origin, sequenced in a study of cytomegalovirus exposure and HLA in healthy donors (dated by TCRdb to the late 2010s). The library was built by means of the immunoSEQ multiplex PCR assay. TCRdb mirrors the immuneACCESS table, restricted to in-frame sequences. Some clones are absent from its copies; in checked studies, under half trace to an unresolved V gene, and the reason for the others is unknown. This sample comprises 220,000 or so clones, 90% to 95% of them detected only once. The ten most abundant clones make up more than 0.85% of the sample. What was sequenced was PBMCs. Every receptor here comes from a woman aged 18 to 35 in good health and CMV-seronegative.

The chain employs TRBV7-9 and TRBJ1-6; 7 nucleotides match TRBD1. CDR1 and CDR2 (germline): SEHNR, FQNEAQ (reference sequence). This CDR3 is built from 13 residues. V shed 5 bases and J 10 bases; nucleotides not matched to a gene: 5. For the CDR3, the DNA is TGTGCCAGCAGCCGACCCAGGGGGTCACCCCTCCACTTT. Protein: CASSRPRGSPLHF.

The rearrangement uses TRBV30 and TRBJ1-3; 8 nucleotides agree with TRBD1. Trimming cost V 2 bases and J 4 bases; bases outside gene matches: 19. The CDR3 runs 19 residues. The germline V gene encodes CDR1 GTSNPN and CDR2 SVGIG (reference sequence). CDR3 region: CAWSSRPRGRTGPGNTIYF. In nucleotides, the CDR3 is TGTGCCTGGAGTTCCCGACCTAGGGGTAGGACAGGGCCGGGAAACACCATATATTTT.

The rearrangement uses TRBV7-3 and TRBJ2-3, with TRBD1 matching 11 bases. This CDR3 is 17 amino acids long. CDR1 SGHTA and CDR2 FQGTGA come from the germline V gene. The trim removed 1 base at V and 8 bases at J, leaving 11 bases unmatched. CDR3 sequence: CASSLNPRDRGEGTQYF. In DNA, the CDR3 is TGTGCCAGCAGCTTAAACCCCAGGGACAGGGGGGAGGGTACGCAGTATTTT.

The chain recombines TRBV10-2 with TRBJ1-5; 10 nucleotides align to TRBD1. The CDR3 sequence is 15 residues long. With 10 bases clipped from V and 9 bases from J, the junction kept 15 bases outside the gene matches. CDR1 and CDR2 from the germline V gene are WSHSY and SAAADI. Written as DNA, the CDR3 is TGCGCCACCCTGGGGACAGGGGCATTGAGGGTGCCCCAGCATTTT. Protein: CATLGTGALRVPQHF.

The chain couples TRBV6-1 to TRBJ1-3; tentatively, D is TRBD1 (6 bases). Germline V lookup: CDR1 MNHNS, CDR2 SASEGT. Trimming pared 8 bases from V and 0 bases from J, leaving 14 bases between. This CDR3 is built from 15 residues. The CDR3 sequence is CASGRGATSGNTIYF. The CDR3 coding sequence is TGTGCCAGCGGGAGGGGGGCTACCTCTGGAAACACCATATATTTT.

The genes are TRBV10-2 and TRBJ2-2; D is ambiguous. The CDR3 runs to 14 residues. Trimming took 2 bases from V and 1 from J, leaving 5 bases between them. Germline V CDR1 and CDR2: WSHSY, SAAADI. CDR3: CASSEERNTGELFF. The CDR3 DNA reads as TGCGCCAGCAGTGAGGAGCGGAACACCGGGGAGCTGTTTTTT.

The chain uses TRBV6-1 and TRBJ2-7; D is unresolved. From germline, CDR1 is MNHNS and CDR2 SASEGT. This CDR3 is 17 amino acids long. V was trimmed by 0 bases and J by 7 bases, leaving 22 bases between them. CDR3 bases: TGTGCCAGCAGTGAAGCCGTGATGGAAAGAGGAACCATGGAGCAGTACTTC. The encoded protein is CASSEAVMERGTMEQYF.

The chain links TRBV10-1 to TRBJ2-7; D possibly corresponds to TRBD2 (7 bases). With 5 bases removed from V and 2 bases from J, the gap between germline ends came to 10 bases. Looked up from germline, CDR1 is WNHNN and CDR2 is SYGVQD (reference sequence). This CDR3 has 13 residues. In nucleotides, the CDR3 is TGCGCCAGCAGTTGGGGGGGCGCCTACGAGCAGTACTTC. This codes for CASSWGGAYEQYF.

The chain has TRBV18 and TRBJ2-3, with TRBD2 as a possible D gene (6 bases). Per the germline V gene, CDR1 is KGHSH and CDR2 is LQKENI. The CDR3 is made up of 16 amino acids. The V end was cut by 2 bases, the J end by 2 bases, with 14 bases between. Written as DNA, the CDR3 is TGTGCCAGCTCACCAAGAGGTAGCGGAATCACAGATACGCAGTATTTT. The encoded protein is CASSPRGSGITDTQYF.

J is TRBJ2-2 and V is TRBV19; the D gene could be TRBD1 or TRBD2 (6 bases each). The CDR3 spans 15 residues. V lost 5 bases to trimming and J lost 1 base, with 11 bases between them. The V gene's germline CDR1 is LNHDA and CDR2 SQIVND (reference sequence). For the CDR3, the DNA is TGTGCCAGTAGTCTAGGGGGGCAGAACACCGGGGAGCTGTTTTTT. Encoded protein: CASSLGGQNTGELFF.

The chain recombines TRBV9 with TRBJ2-7; 9 bases fit TRBD1. Per germline, CDR1 SGDLS and CDR2 YYNGEE. CDR3 length: 19 residues. The V gene end was trimmed by 9 bases and the J gene end by 3 bases; junction bases not matched to a gene: 25. CDR3 sequence reads: CANLTGGEARVFCYYEQYF. DNA of the CDR3: TGTGCCAACTTGACAGGGGGTGAAGCGAGGGTTTTTTGTTACTACGAGCAGTACTTC.

This CDR3 is CASSLQAGGAGELFF. CDR3 DNA sequence: TGTGCCAGCAGCTTACAGGCGGGAGGAGCCGGGGAGCTGTTTTTT. The chain links TRBV11-3 to TRBJ2-2; 8 bases are a match to TRBD2. With 2 bases clipped from V and 6 bases from J, the junction kept 5 bases outside the gene matches. Germline V gene sequence: CDR1 SGHNT, CDR2 YENEEA. This CDR3 region has 15 residues.

The chain employs TRBV5-1 and TRBJ2-1; 10 bases are shared with TRBD2. CDR3 length: 17 amino acids. Germline V gives CDR1 SGHRS, CDR2 YFSETQ. With V trimmed by 0 bases and J by 4 bases, 7 bases remained unmatched. The CDR3 loop is CASSLASGSGRYNEQFF. CDR3 coding DNA: TGCGCCAGCAGCTTGGCCTCTGGTAGCGGGAGGTACAATGAGCAGTTCTTC.

This chain uses TRBV28 with TRBJ1-2, with D unresolved. The germline CDR1 and CDR2 sequences are MDHEN and SYDVKM. Trimming pared 5 bases from V and 2 bases from J, leaving 9 bases between. The CDR3 totals 13 residues. CDR3 sequence (DNA): TGTGCCAGCAGTCAAACCCTAAACTATGGCTACACCTTC. It translates to CASSQTLNYGYTF.

This rearrangement joins TRBV30 to TRBJ2-1, with TRBD2 as a possible D gene (6 bases). The CDR3 is 15 residues long. Germline-derived CDR1 and CDR2 are GTSNPN and SVGIG (reference sequence). V was clipped by 4 bases and J by 4 bases, with 17 bases between them. The CDR3 here is CAWNQNSEGYNEQFF. The DNA for the CDR3 is TGTGCCTGGAATCAAAACTCGGAGGGGTACAATGAGCAGTTCTTC. The full variable domain, completed using reference TRBV30 and TRBJ2-1, is SQTIHQWPATLVQPVGSPLSLECTVEGTSNPNLYWYRQAAGRGLQLLFYSVGIGQISSEVPQNLSASRPQDRQFILSSKKLLLSDSGFYLCAWNQNSEGYNEQFFGPGTRLTVL.

J is TRBJ2-1 and V is TRBV7-9; D not resolved. The CDR3 contains 15 residues. Trimming shortened V by 10 bases and J by 3 bases, and 19 bases separated the two germline ends. CDR1 and CDR2 from the germline V gene are SEHNR and FQNEAQ (reference sequence). Written as DNA, the CDR3 is TGTGCCACCCGACTCTTAGCCCCCCTCTACAATGAGCAGTTCTTC. It translates to CATRLLAPLYNEQFF.

The rearrangement joins TRBV7-6 to TRBJ1-2; TRBD1 might be the D (5 bases). In germline, CDR1 is SGHVS, CDR2 FNYEAQ. The CDR3 is made up of 12 amino acids. Trimming took 2 bases from V and 5 from J, leaving 6 bases between them. The CDR3 is CASSLTGYGYTF. CDR3 nucleotides: TGTGCCAGCAGCTTAACAGGATATGGCTACACCTTC.

The chain joins TRBV9 to TRBJ2-3, with D possibly being TRBD2 (6 bases). Germline CDR1 and CDR2: SGDLS and YYNGEE. CDR3 length: 15 residues. Trimming cost V 0 bases and J 2 bases, with 10 bases left between them. CDR3 DNA sequence: TGTGCCAGCAGCGTAGAGGGCGGGACCACAGATACGCAGTATTTT. It translates to CASSVEGGTTDTQYF.

This clone was observed once. J is TRBJ2-3 and V is TRBV6-1; D perhaps matches TRBD1 (5 bases). The length of the CDR3 is 13 residues. Trimming cost V 2 bases and J 4 bases, with 7 bases left between them. Germline V gives CDR1 MNHNS, CDR2 SASEGT. This CDR3 reads CASSEQGPDTQYF. CDR3 bases: TGTGCCAGCAGTGAACAGGGCCCAGATACGCAGTATTTT.

The chain is built from TRBV9 and TRBJ2-3; tentatively, D is TRBD1 (5 bases). Germline V gene data show CDR1 as SGDLS and CDR2 as YYNGEE. Trimming cost V 6 bases and J 2 bases, with 10 bases left between them. This CDR3 is 13 amino acids long. CDR3 DNA sequence: TGTGCCAGCACCCCACAGGTCACAGATACGCAGTATTTT. It codes for CASTPQVTDTQYF.

The chain links TRBV4-2 to TRBJ1-1; D ambiguous. CDR3 length: 15 amino acids. Germline-derived CDR1 and CDR2 are LGHNA and YNFKEQ. The V and J ends lost 4 bases and 1 base respectively, with 13 bases between them. CDR3 nucleotides: TGTGCCAGCAGCCGTATTGCAGTTTCGAACACTGAAGCTTTCTTT. Its protein product is CASSRIAVSNTEAFF.

This chain uses TRBV6-4 with TRBJ2-3; D gene ambiguous. The CDR3 consists of 15 residues. The germline V gene has CDR1 MRHNA and CDR2 SNTAGT. V was shortened by 6 bases and J by 2 bases, with 15 bases between the two germline ends. DNA for the CDR3: TGTGCCAGCAGCCTTCTGGGCCTAAACACAGATACGCAGTATTTT. Protein: CASSLLGLNTDTQYF.

V usage is TRBV10-3 and J usage is TRBJ2-7; 7 bases are shared with TRBD2. The CDR3 is made up of 17 amino acids. Losses at the gene ends were 3 bases for V and 0 bases for J; bases not matched to a gene: 11. CDR1 and CDR2 from the germline V gene are ENHRY and SYGVKD. In nucleotides, the CDR3 is TGTGCCATCAGTGAAGGAGCGGGACGCCTAAGCTCCTACGAGCAGTACTTC. The encoded protein is CAISEGAGRLSSYEQYF.

The gene calls are TRBV6-1 and TRBJ2-7, with 10 bases lining up with TRBD1. The V segment lost 6 bases and the J segment 1 base; nucleotides outside the gene matches: 3. The CDR3 extends over 14 amino acids. Germline CDR1 is MNHNS and CDR2 is SASEGT. The CDR3 DNA is TGTGCCAGCAGGTGGGACAGGGGTTCCTACGAGCAGTACTTC. This encodes CASRWDRGSYEQYF.

The chain links TRBV7-3 to TRBJ2-7; TRBD2 agrees at 8 bases. Trimming removed 5 bases from V and 7 bases from J; junction bases left unmatched: 7. Per the germline V gene, CDR1 is SGHTA and CDR2 is FQGTGA. The CDR3 consists of 13 residues. This chain's CDR3 is CASSPPGGDEQYF. The CDR3 nucleotides are TGTGCCAGCAGCCCCCCGGGAGGGGATGAGCAGTACTTC. The full variable domain, its missing parts supplied by reference TRBV7-3 and TRBJ2-7, is GAGVSQTPSNKVTEKGKYVELRCDPISGHTALYWYRQSLGQGPEFLIYFQGTGAADDSGLPNDRFFAVRPEGSVSTLKIQRTERGDSAVYLCASSPPGGDEQYFGPGTRLTVT.

V is TRBV5-4 and J is TRBJ1-1; D is unclear. V dropped 2 bases and J dropped 4 bases, with 6 bases sitting between them. The CDR3 is 12 residues long. CDR1 is SGHNT and CDR2 is YYREEE in the germline V gene (reference sequence). CDR3 region: CASSFYSTEAFF. The CDR3, as DNA: TGTGCCAGCAGCTTCTACAGCACTGAAGCTTTCTTT. The full variable domain, in which reference TRBV5-4 and TRBJ1-1 provide the parts outside the CDR3, is ETGVTQSPTHLIKTRGQQVTLRCSSQSGHNTVSWYQQALGQGPQFIFQYYREEENGRGNFPPRFSGLQFPNYSSELNVNALELDDSALYLCASSFYSTEAFFGQGTRLTVV.

This clone has a single count. The chain couples TRBV9 to TRBJ1-1; 7 bases fit TRBD1. CDR3 length: 17 residues. Germline V lookup: CDR1 SGDLS, CDR2 YYNGEE. Germline trimming cut 0 bases from V and 0 bases from J; bases unmatched to any gene: 8. The CDR3 DNA is TGTGCCAGCAGCGTAGACCCTCCCGGGACAGTGAACACTGAAGCTTTCTTT. Translating it yields CASSVDPPGTVNTEAFF. Full variable domain (outside the CDR3, taken from reference TRBV9 and TRBJ1-1): DSGVTQTPKHLITATGQRVTLRCSPRSGDLSVYWYQQSLDQGLQFLIQYYNGEERAKGNILERFSAQQFPDLHSELNLSSLELGDSALYFCASSVDPPGTVNTEAFFGQGTRLTVV.

The V and J genes are TRBV9 and TRBJ2-1, with TRBD2 as a possible D gene (7 bases). V was trimmed by 3 bases and J by 0 bases, leaving 22 bases between them. Germline loops: CDR1 SGDLS, CDR2 YYNGEE. The CDR3 runs to 19 residues. The CDR3 region has the DNA TGTGCCAGCAGCGAGGGGGTTGACGGTAAGCGGGGCTCCTACAATGAGCAGTTCTTC. It translates to CASSEGVDGKRGSYNEQFF.

The chain couples TRBV7-8 to TRBJ1-5; 11 nucleotides agree with TRBD1. V trimming: 5 bases; J trimming: 10 bases; junction bases outside the gene matches: 7. Per germline, CDR1 SGHVS and CDR2 FQNEAQ. This CDR3 has 14 residues. DNA of the CDR3: TGTGCCAGCAGCACTCGGGACAGGGGGGTTCCCCAGCATTTT. Its protein is CASSTRDRGVPQHF.

V gene TRBV30 combines with J gene TRBJ2-4; 7 bases map to TRBD1. The trim removed 0 bases at V and 8 bases at J, leaving 4 bases unmatched. Germline-derived CDR1 and CDR2 are GTSNPN and SVGIG (reference sequence). The CDR3 loop spans 13 amino acids. The CDR3 reads CAWSVGGADIQYF. CDR3 sequence (DNA): TGTGCCTGGAGTGTAGGGGGCGCGGACATTCAGTACTTC.

The chain recombines TRBV6-4 with TRBJ1-1, with D tentatively TRBD1 (5 bases). Germline loops: CDR1 MRHNA, CDR2 SNTAGT. V shed 6 bases and J shed 1 base, with 12 bases lying between them. The CDR3 is 14 residues long. The CDR3 region is CASSEFTGNTEAFF. As DNA, the CDR3 is TGTGCCAGCAGCGAATTCACAGGGAACACTGAAGCTTTCTTT.

This rearrangement joins TRBV6-5 to TRBJ2-7; no definite D call. The V gene's germline CDR1 is MNHEY and CDR2 SVGAGI. Trimming left V 6 bases short and J 0 bases short, with 15 bases between. This CDR3 is built from 15 residues. CDR3 sequence reads: CASSLISYPSYEQYF. Here the CDR3 DNA reads TGTGCCAGCAGCCTCATTAGCTACCCCTCCTACGAGCAGTACTTC.